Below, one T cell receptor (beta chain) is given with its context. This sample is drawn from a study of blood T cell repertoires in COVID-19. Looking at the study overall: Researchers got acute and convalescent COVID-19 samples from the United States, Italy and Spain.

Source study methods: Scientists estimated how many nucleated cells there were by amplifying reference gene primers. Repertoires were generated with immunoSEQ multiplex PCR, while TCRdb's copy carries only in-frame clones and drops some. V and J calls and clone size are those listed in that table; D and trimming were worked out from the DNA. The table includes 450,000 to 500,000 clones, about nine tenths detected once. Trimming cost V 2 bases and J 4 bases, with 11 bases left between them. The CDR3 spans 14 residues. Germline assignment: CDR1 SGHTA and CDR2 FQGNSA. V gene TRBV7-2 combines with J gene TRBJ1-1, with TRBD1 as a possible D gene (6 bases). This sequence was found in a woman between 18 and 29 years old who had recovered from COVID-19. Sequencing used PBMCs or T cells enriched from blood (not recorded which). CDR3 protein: CASSLRQVTTEAFF. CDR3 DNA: TGTGCCAGCAGCTTACGACAGGTGACCACTGAAGCTTTCTTT.